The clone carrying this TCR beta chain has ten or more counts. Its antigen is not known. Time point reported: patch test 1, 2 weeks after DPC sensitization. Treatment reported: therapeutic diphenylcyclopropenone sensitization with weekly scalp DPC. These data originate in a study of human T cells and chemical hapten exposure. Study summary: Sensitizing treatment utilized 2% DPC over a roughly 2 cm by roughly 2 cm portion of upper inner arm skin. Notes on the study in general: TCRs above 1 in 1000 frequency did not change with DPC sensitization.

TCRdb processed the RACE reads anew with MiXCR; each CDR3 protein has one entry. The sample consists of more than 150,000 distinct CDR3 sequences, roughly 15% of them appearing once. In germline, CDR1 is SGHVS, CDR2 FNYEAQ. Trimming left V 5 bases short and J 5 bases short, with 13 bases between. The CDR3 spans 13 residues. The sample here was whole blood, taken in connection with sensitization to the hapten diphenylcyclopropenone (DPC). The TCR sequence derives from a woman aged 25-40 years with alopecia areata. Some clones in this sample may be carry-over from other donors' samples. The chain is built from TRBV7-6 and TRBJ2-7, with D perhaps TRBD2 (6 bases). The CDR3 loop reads CASSPRLGHEQYF. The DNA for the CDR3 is TGTGCCAGCAGCCCGAGACTAGGCCACGAGCAGTACTTC.